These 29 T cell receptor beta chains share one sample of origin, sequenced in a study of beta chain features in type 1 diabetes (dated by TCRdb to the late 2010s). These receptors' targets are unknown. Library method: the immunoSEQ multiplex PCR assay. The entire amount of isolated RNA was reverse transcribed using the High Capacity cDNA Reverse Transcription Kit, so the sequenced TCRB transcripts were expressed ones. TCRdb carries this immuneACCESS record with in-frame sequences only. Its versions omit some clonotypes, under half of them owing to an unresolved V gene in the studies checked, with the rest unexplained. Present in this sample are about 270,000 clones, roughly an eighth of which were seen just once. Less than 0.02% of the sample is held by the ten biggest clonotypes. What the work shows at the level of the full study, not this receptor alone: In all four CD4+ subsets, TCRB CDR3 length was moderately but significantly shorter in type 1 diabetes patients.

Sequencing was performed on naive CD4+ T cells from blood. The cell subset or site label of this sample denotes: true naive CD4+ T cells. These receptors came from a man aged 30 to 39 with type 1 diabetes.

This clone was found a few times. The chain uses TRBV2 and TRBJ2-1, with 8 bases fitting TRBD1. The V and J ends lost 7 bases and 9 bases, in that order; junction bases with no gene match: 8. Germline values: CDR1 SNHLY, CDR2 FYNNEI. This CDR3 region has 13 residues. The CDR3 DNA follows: TGTGCCAGCAACCAAGCCGGGACAGGTGAGCAGTTCTTC. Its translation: CASNQAGTGEQFF.

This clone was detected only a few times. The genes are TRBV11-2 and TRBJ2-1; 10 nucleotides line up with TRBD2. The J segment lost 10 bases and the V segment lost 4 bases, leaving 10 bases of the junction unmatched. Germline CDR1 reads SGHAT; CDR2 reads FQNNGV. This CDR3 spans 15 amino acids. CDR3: CASSWEAGLATEQFF. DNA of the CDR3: TGTGCCAGCAGCTGGGAGGCGGGACTAGCGACGGAGCAGTTCTTC.

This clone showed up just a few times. The CDR3 DNA sequence: TGTGCCAGCAGCACCCCGGGGGGCTCTTACAATGAGCAGTTCTTC. Residues: CASSTPGGSYNEQFF. The chain is built from TRBV5-6 and TRBJ2-1; D might be TRBD2 (7 bases). V was pared by 4 bases and J by 4 bases, with 15 bases between. This CDR3 spans 15 amino acids. The germline V gene encodes CDR1 SGHDT and CDR2 YYEEEE.

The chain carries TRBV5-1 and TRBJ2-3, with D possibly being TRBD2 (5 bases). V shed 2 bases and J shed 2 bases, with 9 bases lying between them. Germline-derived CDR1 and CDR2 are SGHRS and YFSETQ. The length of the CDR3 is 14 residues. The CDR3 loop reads CASSFRTDTDTQYF. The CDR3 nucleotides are TGCGCCAGCAGCTTTCGGACTGACACAGATACGCAGTATTTT.

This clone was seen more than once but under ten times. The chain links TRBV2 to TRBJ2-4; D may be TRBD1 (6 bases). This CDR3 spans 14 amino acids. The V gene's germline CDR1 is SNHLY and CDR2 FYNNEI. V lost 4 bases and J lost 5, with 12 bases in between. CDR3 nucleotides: TGTGCCAGCAGTGGCAGGGGTAGTCAAAACATTCAGTACTTC. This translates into CASSGRGSQNIQYF.

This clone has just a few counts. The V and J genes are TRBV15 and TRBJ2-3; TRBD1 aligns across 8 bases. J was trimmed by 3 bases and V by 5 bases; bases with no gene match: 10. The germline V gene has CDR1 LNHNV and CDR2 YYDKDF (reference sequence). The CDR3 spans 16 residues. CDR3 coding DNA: TGTGCCACCAGCCGTTACACAGGGGGGTTGACAGATACGCAGTATTTT. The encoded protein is CATSRYTGGLTDTQYF.

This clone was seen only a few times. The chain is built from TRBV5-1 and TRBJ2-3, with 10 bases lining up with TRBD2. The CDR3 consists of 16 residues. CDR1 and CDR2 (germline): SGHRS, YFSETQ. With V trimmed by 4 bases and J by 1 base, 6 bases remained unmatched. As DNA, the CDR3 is TGCGCCAGCAGCCCAGGGACTAGCGATCGCACAGATACGCAGTATTTT. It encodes CASSPGTSDRTDTQYF.

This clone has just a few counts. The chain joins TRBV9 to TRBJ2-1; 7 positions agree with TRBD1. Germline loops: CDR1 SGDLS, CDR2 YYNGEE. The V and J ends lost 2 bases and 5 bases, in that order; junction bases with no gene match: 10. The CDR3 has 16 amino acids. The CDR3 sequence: CASSVAGTAGDNEQFF. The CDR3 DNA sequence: TGTGCCAGCAGCGTCGCCGGGACAGCTGGGGACAATGAGCAGTTCTTC.

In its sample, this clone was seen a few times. The CDR3 sequence: CASSLARGQGISTEAFF. CDR3 bases: TGTGCCAGCAGCTTGGCCAGGGGACAGGGGATTTCGACTGAAGCTTTCTTT. V usage is TRBV5-6 and J usage is TRBJ1-1; 10 positions match TRBD1. This CDR3 contains 17 residues. V trimming: 0 bases; J trimming: 5 bases; junction bases outside the gene matches: 10. CDR1 and CDR2 (germline): SGHDT, YYEEEE.

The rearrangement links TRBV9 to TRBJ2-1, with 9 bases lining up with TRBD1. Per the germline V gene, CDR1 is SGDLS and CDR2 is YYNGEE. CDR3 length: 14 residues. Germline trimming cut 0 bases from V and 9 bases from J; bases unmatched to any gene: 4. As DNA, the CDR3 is TGTGCCAGCAGCGTAGGGGACAGGGCGGGTGAGCAGTTCTTC. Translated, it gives CASSVGDRAGEQFF.

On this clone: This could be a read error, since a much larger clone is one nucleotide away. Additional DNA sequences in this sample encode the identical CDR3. The CDR3 is CASSQEGGREQFF. The CDR3 coding sequence is TGCGCCAGCAGCCAAGAAGGGGGAAGGGAGCAATTCTTC. The chain couples TRBV4-3 to TRBJ2-1; a weak D match, TRBD1 (6 bases). This CDR3 comprises 13 residues. CDR1 LGHNA and CDR2 YSLEER come from the germline V gene.

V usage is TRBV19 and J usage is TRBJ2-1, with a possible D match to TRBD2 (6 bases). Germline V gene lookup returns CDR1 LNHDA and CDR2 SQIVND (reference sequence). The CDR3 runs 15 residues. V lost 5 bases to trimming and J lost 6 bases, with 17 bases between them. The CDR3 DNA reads TGTGCCAGTAGTCGGACCGGGCCGGGACTCAATGAGCAGTTCTTC. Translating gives CASSRTGPGLNEQFF.

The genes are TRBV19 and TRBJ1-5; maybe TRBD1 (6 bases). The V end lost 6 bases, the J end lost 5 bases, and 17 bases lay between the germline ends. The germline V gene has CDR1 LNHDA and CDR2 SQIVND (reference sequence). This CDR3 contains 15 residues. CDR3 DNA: TGTGCCAGTAGCCTGACAGGCCTTCAATATCAGCCCCAGCATTTT. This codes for CASSLTGLQYQPQHF.

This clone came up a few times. CDR3 bases: TGTGCCAGCAGTTTATGGGCTAGCGGGGGCCTCGAGCAGTACTTC. Its protein is CASSLWASGGLEQYF. The chain couples TRBV28 to TRBJ2-7; 10 nucleotides agree with TRBD2. Per germline, CDR1 MDHEN and CDR2 SYDVKM. This CDR3 has 15 residues. V lost 0 bases to trimming and J lost 6 bases; unmatched junction nucleotides: 5. The full variable domain, with the rest looked up from reference TRBV28 and TRBJ2-7, is DVKVTQSSRYLVKRTGEKVFLECVQDMDHENMFWYRQDPGLGLRLIYFSYDVKMKEKGDIPEGYSVSREKKERFSLILESASTNQTSMYLCASSLWASGGLEQYFGPGTRLTVT.

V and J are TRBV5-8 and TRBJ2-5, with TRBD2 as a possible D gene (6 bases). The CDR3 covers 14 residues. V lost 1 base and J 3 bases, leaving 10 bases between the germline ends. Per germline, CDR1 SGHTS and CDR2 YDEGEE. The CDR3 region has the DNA TGTGCCAGCAGCTTGAAGTGGGGGGAAGAGACCCAGTACTTC. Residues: CASSLKWGEETQYF.

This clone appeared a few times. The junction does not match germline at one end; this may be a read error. This chain's CDR3 is CATSGYNEQFF. In nucleotides, the CDR3 is TGCGCCACTAGCGGTTACAATGAGCAGTTCTTC. The chain uses TRBV6-5 and TRBJ2-1; 8 nucleotides line up with TRBD2. Germline V gene lookup returns CDR1 MNHEY and CDR2 SVGAGI. The CDR3 length is 11 residues.

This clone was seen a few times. The CDR3 is CAWSALTLGYTF. The CDR3 DNA reads TGTGCCTGGAGTGCGTTGACACTTGGCTACACCTTC. The J gene is TRBJ1-2, the V gene TRBV30; D is unclear. The germline V and J ends were trimmed by 1 base and 7 bases, with 10 bases remaining between them. The CDR3 consists of 12 residues. Germline-derived CDR1 and CDR2 are GTSNPN and SVGIG (reference sequence). Looking up the rest from reference TRBV30 and TRBJ1-2 gives the full variable domain: SQTIHQWPATLVQPVGSPLSLECTVEGTSNPNLYWYRQAAGRGLQLLFYSVGIGQISSEVPQNLSASRPQDRQFILSSKKLLLSDSGFYLCAWSALTLGYTFGSGTRLTVV.

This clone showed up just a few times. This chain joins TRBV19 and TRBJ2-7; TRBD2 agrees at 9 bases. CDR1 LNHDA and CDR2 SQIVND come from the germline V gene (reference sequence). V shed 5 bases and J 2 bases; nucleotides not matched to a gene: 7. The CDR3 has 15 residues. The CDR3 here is CASSRSGSFTYEQYF. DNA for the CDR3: TGTGCCAGTAGTCGTAGCGGGAGTTTTACCTACGAGCAGTACTTC.

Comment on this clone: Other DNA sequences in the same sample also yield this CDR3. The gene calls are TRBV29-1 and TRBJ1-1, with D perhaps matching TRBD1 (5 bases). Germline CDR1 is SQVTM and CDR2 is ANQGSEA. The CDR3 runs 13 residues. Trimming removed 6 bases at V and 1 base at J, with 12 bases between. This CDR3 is CSVYLGGNTEAFF. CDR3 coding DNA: TGCAGCGTCTATTTGGGGGGGAACACTGAAGCTTTCTTT.

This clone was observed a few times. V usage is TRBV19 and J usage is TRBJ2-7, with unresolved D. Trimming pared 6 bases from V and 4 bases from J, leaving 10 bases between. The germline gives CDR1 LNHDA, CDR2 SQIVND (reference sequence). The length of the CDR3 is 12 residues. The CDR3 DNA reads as TGTGCCAGTAGCAGCCCGGGTTACGAGCAGTACTTC. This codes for CASSSPGYEQYF. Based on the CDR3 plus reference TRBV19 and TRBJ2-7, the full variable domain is DGGITQSPKYLFRKEGQNVTLSCEQNLNHDAMYWYRQDPGQGLRLIYYSQIVNDFQKGDIAEGYSVSREKKESFPLTVTSAQKNPTAFYLCASSSPGYEQYFGPGTRLTVT.

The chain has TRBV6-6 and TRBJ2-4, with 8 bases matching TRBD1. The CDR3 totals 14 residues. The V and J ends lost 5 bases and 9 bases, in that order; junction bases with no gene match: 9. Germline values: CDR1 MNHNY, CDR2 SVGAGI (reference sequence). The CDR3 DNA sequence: TGTGCCAGCAGTACGACAGGGGATGTTAGCATTCAGTACTTC. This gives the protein CASSTTGDVSIQYF.

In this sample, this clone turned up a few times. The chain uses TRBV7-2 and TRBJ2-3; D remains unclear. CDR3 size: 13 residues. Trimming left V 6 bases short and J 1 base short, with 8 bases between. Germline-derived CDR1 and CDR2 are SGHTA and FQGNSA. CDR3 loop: CASSAAGTDTQYF. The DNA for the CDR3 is TGTGCCAGCAGTGCGGCTGGCACAGATACGCAGTATTTT.

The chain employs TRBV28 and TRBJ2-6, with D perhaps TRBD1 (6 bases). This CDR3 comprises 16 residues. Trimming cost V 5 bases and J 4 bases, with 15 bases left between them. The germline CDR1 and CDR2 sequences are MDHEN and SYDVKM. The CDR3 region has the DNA TGTGCCAGCAGTGTATATCAGGGGTCCGGGGCCAACGTCCTGACTTTC. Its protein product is CASSVYQGSGANVLTF.

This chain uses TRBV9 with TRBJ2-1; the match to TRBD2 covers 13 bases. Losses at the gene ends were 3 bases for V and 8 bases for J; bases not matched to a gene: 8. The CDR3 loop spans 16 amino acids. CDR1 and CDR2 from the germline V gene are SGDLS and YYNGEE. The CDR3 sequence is CASSARGLAGLDEQFF. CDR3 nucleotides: TGTGCCAGCAGCGCGCGGGGACTAGCGGGATTGGATGAGCAGTTCTTC.

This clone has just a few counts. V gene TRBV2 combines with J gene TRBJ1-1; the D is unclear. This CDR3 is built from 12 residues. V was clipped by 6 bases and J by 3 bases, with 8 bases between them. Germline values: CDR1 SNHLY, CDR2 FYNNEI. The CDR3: CASRFIDTEAFF. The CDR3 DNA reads TGTGCCAGCAGATTTATCGACACTGAAGCTTTCTTT.

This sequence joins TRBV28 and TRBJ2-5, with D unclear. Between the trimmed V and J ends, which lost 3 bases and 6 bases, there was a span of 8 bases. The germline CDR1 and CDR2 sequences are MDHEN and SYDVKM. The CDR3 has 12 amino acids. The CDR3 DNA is TGTGCCAGCAGTTTGGCATCGCAGACCCAGTACTTC. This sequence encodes CASSLASQTQYF.

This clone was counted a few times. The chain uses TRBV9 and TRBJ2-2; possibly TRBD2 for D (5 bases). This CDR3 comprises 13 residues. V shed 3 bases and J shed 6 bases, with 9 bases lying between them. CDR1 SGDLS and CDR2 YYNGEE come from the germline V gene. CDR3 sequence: CASSAPGAGELFF. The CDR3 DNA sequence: TGTGCCAGCAGCGCCCCCGGGGCCGGGGAGCTGTTTTTT.

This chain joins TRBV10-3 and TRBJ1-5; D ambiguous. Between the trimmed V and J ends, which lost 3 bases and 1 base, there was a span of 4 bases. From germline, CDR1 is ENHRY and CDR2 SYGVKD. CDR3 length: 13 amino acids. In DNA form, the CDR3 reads TGTGCCATCAGTGAACGGAGCAATCAGCCCCAGCATTTT. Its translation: CAISERSNQPQHF.

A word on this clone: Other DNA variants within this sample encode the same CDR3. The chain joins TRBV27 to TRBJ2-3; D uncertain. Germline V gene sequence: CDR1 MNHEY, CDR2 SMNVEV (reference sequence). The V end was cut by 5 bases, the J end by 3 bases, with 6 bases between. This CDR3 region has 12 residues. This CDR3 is CASSPQTDTQYF. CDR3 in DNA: TGTGCCAGCAGTCCTCAGACAGATACGCAGTATTTT.